One sample yielded the 19 T cell receptor beta chains listed below, sequenced in a study of blood T cell repertoires in COVID-19. Clones were read by immunoSEQ multiplex PCR, and TCRdb kept only the in-frame ones, dropping some. Seen here are 90,000 to 100,000 clones, approximately 90% observed once, and the top ten hold approximately 5.1%. Sequenced input: peripheral blood. The receptors originated from a man in his forties or fifties with acute or convalescent COVID-19.

This chain connects TRBV7-8 to TRBJ2-3, with 9 bases that match TRBD1. The V segment lost 2 bases and the J segment 4 bases; nucleotides outside the gene matches: 10. CDR3 size: 17 residues. Germline V gene data show CDR1 as SGHVS and CDR2 as FQNEAQ. CDR3 nucleotides: TGTGCCAGCAGCTTAATTAGGGGGGACAGGGCCCCAGATACGCAGTATTTT. Translated, it gives CASSLIRGDRAPDTQYF.

The chain carries TRBV5-1 and TRBJ2-2; D uncertain. The V and J ends lost 0 bases and 6 bases respectively, with 6 bases between them. The V gene's germline CDR1 is SGHRS and CDR2 YFSETQ. CDR3 length equals 13 residues. The CDR3 DNA sequence: TGCGCCAGCAGCTTGGTTAATCCCGGGGAGCTGTTTTTT. It specifies CASSLVNPGELFF.

The rearrangement joins TRBV7-2 to TRBJ1-2; a possible D gene is TRBD1 (5 bases). Between the trimmed V and J ends, which lost 1 base and 0 bases, there was a span of 9 bases. Germline V lookup: CDR1 SGHTA, CDR2 FQGNSA. The CDR3 loop spans 15 amino acids. The CDR3 sequence: CASSLGLTANYGYTF. The CDR3 region has the DNA TGTGCCAGCAGCTTAGGCCTGACAGCTAACTATGGCTACACCTTC.

The chain is built from TRBV7-9 and TRBJ1-1; TRBD1 might be the D (5 bases). V was clipped by 8 bases and J by 1 base, with 8 bases between them. The germline CDR1 and CDR2 sequences are SEHNR and FQNEAQ (reference sequence). The CDR3 loop spans 12 amino acids. This CDR3 is CASGQGNTEAFF. The CDR3 coding sequence is TGTGCCAGCGGCCAGGGGAACACTGAAGCTTTCTTT.

The chain links TRBV18 to TRBJ1-1; D gene uncertain. Trimming cost V 3 bases and J 0 bases, with 5 bases left between them. Germline values: CDR1 KGHSH, CDR2 LQKENI. The CDR3 spans 13 residues. CDR3 loop: CASSPSVNTEAFF. The DNA of the CDR3 is TGTGCCAGCTCACCGTCGGTGAACACTGAAGCTTTCTTT.

The V and J genes are TRBV6-5 and TRBJ1-5; D is perhaps TRBD1 (6 bases). Germline V gene data show CDR1 as MNHEY and CDR2 as SVGAGI. The CDR3 runs 12 residues. Trimming took 7 bases from V and 4 from J, leaving 8 bases between them. CDR3 region: CASKGENQPQHF. The CDR3 coding sequence is TGTGCCAGCAAGGGGGAAAATCAGCCCCAGCATTTT.

V and J are TRBV18 and TRBJ2-1; 10 bases fit TRBD1. V shed 3 bases, J shed 10 bases, and the junction held 3 bases outside the gene matches. Per the germline V gene, CDR1 is KGHSH and CDR2 is LQKENI. The CDR3 runs 13 residues. CDR3 in DNA: TGTGCCAGCTCACCGACAGGGGGCAGGGAGCAGTTCTTC. It encodes CASSPTGGREQFF. The variable domain in full, with the rest retrieved from reference TRBV18 and TRBJ2-1, is NAGVMQNPRHLVRRRGQEARLRCSPMKGHSHVYWYRQLPEEGLKFMVYLQKENIIDESGMPKERFSAEFPKEGPSILRIQQVVRGDSAAYFCASSPTGGREQFFGPGTRLTVL.

The chain employs TRBV7-6 and TRBJ2-2; 9 bases are shared with TRBD2. V lost 6 bases, J lost 5 bases, and 10 bases stayed unmatched. The CDR3 has 16 amino acids. The germline V gene has CDR1 SGHVS and CDR2 FNYEAQ. In nucleotides, the CDR3 is TGTGCCAGCAGTCAGGGTGTGCTAGCGGGAACCGGGGAGCTGTTTTTT. Amino acids: CASSQGVLAGTGELFF. The full variable domain, rest sourced from reference TRBV7-6 and TRBJ2-2, is GAGVSQSPRYKVTKRGQDVALRCDPISGHVSLYWYRQALGQGPEFLTYFNYEAQQDKSGLPNDRFSAERPEGSISTLTIQRTEQRDSAMYRCASSQGVLAGTGELFFGEGSRLTVL.

The CDR3 loop is CSVEGLGAGTTDTQYF. The CDR3 bases are TGCAGCGTTGAAGGGTTGGGAGCGGGAACCACAGATACGCAGTATTTT. The rearrangement links TRBV29-1 to TRBJ2-3, with 7 bases identical to TRBD2. Germline V CDR1 and CDR2: SQVTM, ANQGSEA. Unmatched junction bases numbered 9, after V lost 1 base and J lost 2 bases. The CDR3 has 16 residues.

The rearrangement links TRBV14 to TRBJ2-1, with D unresolved. Germline lookup yields CDR1 SGHDN and CDR2 FVKESK. CDR3 length: 13 residues. Deletions cut 1 base from V and 6 bases from J, with 7 bases between. CDR3 region: CASSQGPGNEQFF. Here the CDR3 DNA reads TGTGCCAGCAGCCAAGGTCCGGGCAATGAGCAGTTCTTC.

This chain connects TRBV25-1 to TRBJ2-7; the D gene is possibly TRBD2 (5 bases). The CDR3 is 15 residues long. V gave up 1 base and J gave up 3 bases, with 13 bases separating them. In germline, CDR1 is MGHDK, CDR2 SYGVNS. CDR3 loop: CASSESFDGDYEQYF. CDR3 in DNA: TGTGCCAGCAGTGAATCCTTCGACGGGGACTACGAGCAGTACTTC.

This chain uses TRBV10-3 with TRBJ1-2, with no clear D. CDR3 length: 11 residues. Between the trimmed V and J ends, which lost 6 bases and 2 bases, there was a span of 4 bases. The germline CDR1 and CDR2 sequences are ENHRY and SYGVKD. CDR3 nucleotide sequence: TGTGCCATCAGGGCAAACTATGGCTACACCTTC. Translated, it gives CAIRANYGYTF.

V gene TRBV9 combines with J gene TRBJ2-7, with D perhaps matching TRBD2 (6 bases). The germline gives CDR1 SGDLS, CDR2 YYNGEE. Trimming removed 0 bases from V and 6 bases from J, with 13 bases in between. This CDR3 is 14 amino acids long. This CDR3 reads CASSVAGVGSEQYF. CDR3 DNA: TGTGCCAGCAGCGTAGCGGGGGTGGGCTCCGAGCAGTACTTC.

The CDR3 sequence: CASSPLATAIYLNTEAFF. The CDR3 DNA sequence: TGTGCCAGCAGCCCATTGGCGACAGCCATATACTTGAACACTGAAGCTTTCTTT. The chain joins TRBV11-2 to TRBJ1-1, with a weak D call TRBD1 (5 bases). The V gene lost 5 bases and the J gene lost 0 bases, with 22 bases spanning the gap. The CDR3 sequence is 18 residues long. Germline-derived CDR1 and CDR2 are SGHAT and FQNNGV.

This chain joins TRBV5-1 and TRBJ2-3; 7 nucleotides align to TRBD1. Unmatched junction bases numbered 13, after V lost 9 bases and J lost 3 bases. This CDR3 has 15 residues. Germline V CDR1 and CDR2: SGHRS, YFSETQ. The CDR3 loop is CATRPQRQGTDTQYF. The CDR3 DNA sequence: TGCGCCACCCGCCCGCAGCGACAGGGTACAGATACGCAGTATTTT.

The V and J genes are TRBV6-6 and TRBJ1-1; the D gene is possibly TRBD1 (6 bases). V was trimmed by 7 bases and J by 3 bases, leaving 15 bases between them. The length of the CDR3 is 14 residues. CDR1 MNHNY and CDR2 SVGAGI come from the germline V gene (reference sequence). CDR3 nucleotides: TGTGCCAGCACCAACTTGAAGGGGGACACTGAAGCTTTCTTT. It yields the protein CASTNLKGDTEAFF.

The chain employs TRBV11-2 and TRBJ2-3; 8 nucleotides match TRBD2. Germline V CDR1 and CDR2: SGHAT, FQNNGV. This CDR3 spans 15 amino acids. The junction had 8 bases not matched to a gene; V was cut back by 4 bases and J by 5 bases. The chain's CDR3 is CASSSPAGVVDTQYF. CDR3 DNA sequence: TGTGCCAGCAGCTCGCCAGCGGGAGTTGTAGATACGCAGTATTTT.

This sequence joins TRBV24-1 and TRBJ1-3, with a tentative D call TRBD1 (6 bases). In germline, CDR1 is KGHDR, CDR2 SFDVKD. This CDR3 comprises 13 residues. The V gene lost 10 bases and the J gene lost 0 bases, with 9 bases spanning the gap. The CDR3 is CATQGTSGNTIYF. For the CDR3, the DNA is TGTGCCACACAGGGTACCTCTGGAAACACCATATATTTT.

This chain joins TRBV2 and TRBJ2-2, with 11 bases lining up with TRBD1. J was trimmed by 7 bases and V by 5 bases; bases with no gene match: 9. The CDR3 runs 16 residues. Germline CDR1 and CDR2: SNHLY and FYNNEI. CDR3 bases: TGTGCCAGCAGTCCCCAAGGACAGGGGGCTGGCGGGGAGCTGTTTTTT. It yields the protein CASSPQGQGAGGELFF.